These 20 T cell receptor beta chains originate from one sample sequenced in a study of blood T cell repertoires in COVID-19. Produced via immunoSEQ multiplex PCR; TCRdb's table is partial and in-frame only. This table has roughly 38,000 clones, around 81% appearing once. Sequenced input: peripheral blood. All receptors derive from a human donor in a cohort sampled during active COVID-19.

CDR3 amino acids: CASSQRLAGQLPYEQYF. DNA for the CDR3: TGCGCCAGCAGCCAAAGGCTAGCGGGGCAGCTACCCTACGAGCAGTACTTC. The V call is TRBV4-3, the J call TRBJ2-7; TRBD2 matches 9 bases. In germline, CDR1 is LGHNA, CDR2 YSLEER. The CDR3 length is 17 residues. V lost 2 bases and J lost 2; bases outside the gene matches: 10.

V gene TRBV6-6 combines with J gene TRBJ1-6; 7 nucleotides agree with TRBD1. V was pared by 2 bases and J by 7 bases, with 5 bases of the junction left unmatched. The CDR3 totals 15 residues. The germline gives CDR1 MNHNY, CDR2 SVGAGI (reference sequence). CDR3 region: CASSYDRVWNSPLHF. The CDR3 region has the DNA TGTGCCAGCAGTTACGACAGGGTATGGAATTCACCCCTCCACTTT.

The genes are TRBV11-2 and TRBJ2-1; TRBD2 matches at 10 bases. The CDR3 totals 18 residues. The germline V gene encodes CDR1 SGHAT and CDR2 FQNNGV. The junction had 12 bases not matched to a gene; V was cut back by 4 bases and J by 3 bases. CDR3 in amino acids: CASSSTKTSGANYNEQFF. The CDR3 DNA follows: TGTGCCAGCAGCTCTACGAAAACTAGCGGGGCAAACTACAATGAGCAGTTCTTC.

This chain's CDR3 is CASSLTGLGYTF. The CDR3 nucleotides are TGTGCCAGCAGCCTGACAGGACTGGGCTACACCTTC. The rearrangement joins TRBV11-2 to TRBJ1-2; a possible D gene is TRBD1 (6 bases). CDR1 SGHAT and CDR2 FQNNGV come from the germline V gene. Trimming stripped 5 bases from V and 8 bases from J, with 12 bases between. CDR3 length: 12 residues.

The count of this clone is one. This chain's CDR3 is CASSQGEGYEQYF. As DNA, the CDR3 is TGTGCCAGTAGTCAAGGAGAAGGCTACGAGCAGTACTTC. V usage is TRBV19 and J usage is TRBJ2-7; no clear D gene. Germline CDR1 and CDR2: LNHDA and SQIVND (reference sequence). This CDR3 comprises 13 residues. V was shortened by 5 bases and J by 3 bases, with 11 bases between the two germline ends.

The chain has TRBV15 and TRBJ1-3; TRBD1 is a possible D gene (6 bases). Germline loops: CDR1 LNHNV, CDR2 YYDKDF (reference sequence). This CDR3 is built from 15 residues. V lost 0 bases, J lost 5 bases, and 11 bases lay in between. The CDR3 region has the DNA TGTGCCACCAGCAGAGATCTTGACAGGCGAAACACCATATATTTT. Its protein product is CATSRDLDRRNTIYF.

The genes are TRBV11-2 and TRBJ2-7; 7 nucleotides align to TRBD1. The CDR3 is 15 residues long. The V and J ends lost 1 base and 3 bases, in that order; junction bases with no gene match: 6. Germline CDR1 SGHAT, CDR2 FQNNGV. DNA for the CDR3: TGTGCCAGCAGCTTAGTTGGGACAGTCTTCTACGAGCAGTACTTC. Translation: CASSLVGTVFYEQYF.

The CDR3 bases are TGTGCCAGCAGCTTAGTGTTCTGGACAGGGTATAATTCACCCCTCCACTTT. Translation: CASSLVFWTGYNSPLHF. The chain couples TRBV7-9 to TRBJ1-6; 8 nucleotides line up with TRBD1. V shed 1 base and J 4 bases; nucleotides not matched to a gene: 6. The CDR3 covers 17 residues. The V gene's germline CDR1 is SEHNR and CDR2 FQNEAQ (reference sequence).

The chain employs TRBV6-6 and TRBJ2-7, with D tentatively TRBD2 (5 bases). V shed 8 bases and J shed 7 bases, with 15 bases lying between them. CDR3 size: 12 residues. CDR1 MNHNY and CDR2 SVGAGI come from the germline V gene (reference sequence). CDR3 in amino acids: CASGSRDSEQYF. Written as DNA, the CDR3 is TGTGCCAGCGGGTCGAGGGATAGTGAGCAGTACTTC.

The chain employs TRBV7-9 and TRBJ1-1, with D hard to call. Germline lookup yields CDR1 SEHNR and CDR2 FQNEAQ (reference sequence). Trimming left V 5 bases short and J 5 bases short, with 21 bases between. The CDR3 consists of 16 residues. The CDR3 protein is CASSPPRFGIGTEAFF. As DNA, the CDR3 is TGTGCCAGCAGCCCTCCGCGGTTCGGTATTGGGACTGAAGCTTTCTTT.

The genes are TRBV7-3 and TRBJ2-3; TRBD2 matches at 8 bases. Germline V gives CDR1 SGHTA, CDR2 FQGTGA. The CDR3 has 14 amino acids. With V trimmed by 5 bases and J by 9 bases, 10 bases remained unmatched. Here the CDR3 reads CASSPSRERGTQYF. DNA of the CDR3: TGTGCCAGCAGCCCCTCCAGGGAGCGGGGGACGCAGTATTTT.

V gene TRBV7-9 combines with J gene TRBJ1-4; D gene unclear. V lost 8 bases and J 12 bases, leaving 13 bases between the germline ends. Germline lookup yields CDR1 SEHNR and CDR2 FQNEAQ (reference sequence). CDR3 length: 11 amino acids. CDR3 DNA sequence: TGTGCCAGCTACGTGGGCAGAGAACTGTTTTTT. It specifies CASYVGRELFF.

The gene calls are TRBV28 and TRBJ2-2; 8 positions agree with TRBD1. Germline V lookup: CDR1 MDHEN, CDR2 SYDVKM. J was trimmed by 2 bases and V by 5 bases; bases with no gene match: 7. The CDR3 spans 16 residues. The CDR3 DNA reads TGTGCCAGCAGTCCGCGACAGGGGTATAACACCGGGGAGCTGTTTTTT. Its translation is CASSPRQGYNTGELFF.

V and J are TRBV10-3 and TRBJ2-1; 7 bases line up with TRBD1. Trimming removed 10 bases from V and 6 bases from J; junction bases left unmatched: 12. CDR3 length: 14 residues. CDR1 is ENHRY, CDR2 SYGVKD, per germline. CDR3 coding DNA: TGTGCCAGCAGGTCACCGGGACAGATCAATGAGCAGTTCTTC. The encoded protein is CASRSPGQINEQFF.

The chain employs TRBV9 and TRBJ1-3; perhaps TRBD1 as D (5 bases). Deletions cut 1 base from V and 0 bases from J, with 11 bases between. CDR3 length equals 16 residues. Looked up from germline, CDR1 is SGDLS and CDR2 is YYNGEE. Here the CDR3 DNA reads TGTGCCAGCAGCGTACAGGGCAGTACCTCTGGAAACACCATATATTTT. It encodes CASSVQGSTSGNTIYF.

The genes are TRBV9 and TRBJ2-1, with 9 bases that match TRBD1. Germline CDR1 SGDLS, CDR2 YYNGEE. CDR3 length equals 14 residues. With V trimmed by 6 bases and J by 7 bases, 8 bases remained unmatched. The CDR3 sequence is CASTRGQGPNEQFF. CDR3 in DNA: TGTGCCAGCACCCGGGGACAGGGCCCAAATGAGCAGTTCTTC.

This clone was seen a handful of times. J is TRBJ1-6 and V is TRBV7-9; no definite D call. Per germline, CDR1 SEHNR and CDR2 FQNEAQ (reference sequence). Trimming left V 4 bases short and J 10 bases short, with 11 bases between. CDR3 size: 13 residues. The CDR3 protein is CASSSLQRSPLHF. As DNA, the CDR3 is TGTGCCAGCAGCTCCCTTCAGAGGTCACCCCTCCACTTT.

The chain is built from TRBV19 and TRBJ2-1; TRBD1 agrees at 12 bases. V lost 6 bases to trimming and J lost 4 bases; unmatched junction nucleotides: 1. CDR1 is LNHDA, CDR2 SQIVND, per germline (reference sequence). CDR3 size: 14 residues. This CDR3 is CASRGQGAYNEQFF. Here the CDR3 DNA reads TGTGCCAGTAGGGGACAGGGGGCGTACAATGAGCAGTTCTTC. Full variable domain (remainder filled in from reference TRBV19 and TRBJ2-1): DGGITQSPKYLFRKEGQNVTLSCEQNLNHDAMYWYRQDPGQGLRLIYYSQIVNDFQKGDIAEGYSVSREKKESFPLTVTSAQKNPTAFYLCASRGQGAYNEQFFGPGTRLTVL.

The chain joins TRBV14 to TRBJ2-2; the match to TRBD2 covers 12 bases. The CDR3 extends over 15 amino acids. V was pared by 4 bases and J by 3 bases, with 0 bases of the junction left unmatched. Germline assignment: CDR1 SGHDN and CDR2 FVKESK. This CDR3 reads CASSRLAGDTGELFF. In nucleotides, the CDR3 is TGTGCCAGCAGCCGACTAGCGGGGGACACCGGGGAGCTGTTTTTT.

J is TRBJ2-7 and V is TRBV11-2, with 7 positions matching TRBD1. The germline CDR1 and CDR2 sequences are SGHAT and FQNNGV. The ends lost 1 base at V and 1 base at J; junction bases unmatched: 7. The CDR3 length is 16 residues. The CDR3 region has the DNA TGTGCCAGCAGCTTAGTGAGGGGGACAGCTTCCTACGAGCAGTACTTC. The encoded protein is CASSLVRGTASYEQYF.